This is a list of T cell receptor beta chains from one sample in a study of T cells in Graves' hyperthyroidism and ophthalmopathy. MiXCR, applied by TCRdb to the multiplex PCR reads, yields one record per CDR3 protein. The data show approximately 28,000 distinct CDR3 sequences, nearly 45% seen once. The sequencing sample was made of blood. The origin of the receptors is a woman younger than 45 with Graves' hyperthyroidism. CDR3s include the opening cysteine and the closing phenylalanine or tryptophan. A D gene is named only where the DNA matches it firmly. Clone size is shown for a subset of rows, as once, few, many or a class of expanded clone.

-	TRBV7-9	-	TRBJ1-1	CASSGGFGAFF	TGTGCCAGCAGCGGTGGATTCGGAGCTTTCTTT
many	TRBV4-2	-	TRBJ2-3	CASSREVPAVDTQYF	TGTGCCAGCAGCCGGGAGGTTCCCGCGGTAGATACGCAGTATTTT
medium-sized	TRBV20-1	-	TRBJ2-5	CSAPDLSGTQYF	TGCAGTGCCCCGGATCTTTCGGGGACCCAGTACTTC
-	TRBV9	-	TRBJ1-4	CASSVVEWDYNEKLFF	TGTGCCAGCAGCGTAGTAGAGTGGGACTATAATGAAAAACTGTTTTTT
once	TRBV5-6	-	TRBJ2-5	CASSLDPSALSGAKGETQYF	TGTGCCAGCAGCTTGGATCCTAGCGCCCTCTCTGGGGCCAAGGGGGAGACCCAGTACTTC
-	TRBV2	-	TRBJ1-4	CASSVAVNTEKLFF	TGTGCCAGCAGTGTAGCGGTGAACACTGAAAAACTGTTTTTT
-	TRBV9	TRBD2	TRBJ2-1	CVSSGGTSGNFYNEQFF	TGTGTCAGTAGCGGAGGGACTAGTGGGAACTTCTACAATGAGCAGTTCTTC
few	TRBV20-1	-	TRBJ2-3	CSAAQTRGTDTQYF	TGCAGTGCTGCACAAACTCGTGGGACAGATACGCAGTATTTT
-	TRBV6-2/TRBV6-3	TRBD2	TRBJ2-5	CASRRAGGGIQYF	TGTGCCAGCAGAAGGGCGGGAGGGGGGATCCAGTACTTC
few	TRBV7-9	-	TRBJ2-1	CASNLVGSLAEQFF	TGTGCCAGCAACTTAGTGGGGAGTTTGGCTGAGCAGTTCTTC
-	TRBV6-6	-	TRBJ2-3	CASGSTDTQYF	TGTGCCAGCGGAAGCACAGATACGCAGTATTTT
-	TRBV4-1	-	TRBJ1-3	CAGSQDRNTMYF	TGCGCCGGCAGCCAAGACCGAAACACCATGTATTTT
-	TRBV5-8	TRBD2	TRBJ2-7	CPSSGRGRGTDEQYF	TGTCCCAGCAGCGGCAGAGGGCGGGGGACGGACGAGCAGTACTTC
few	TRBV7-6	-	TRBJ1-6	CASSDRGGSPLHF	TGTGCCAGCAGCGACCGAGGGGGATCACCCCTCCACTTT
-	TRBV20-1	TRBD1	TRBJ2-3	CSASHRGPTDTQYF	TGCAGTGCTAGCCACAGGGGGCCCACAGATACGCAGTATTTT
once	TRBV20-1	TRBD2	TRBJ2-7	CSVQREGSYEQYF	TGCAGTGTGCAGCGGGAGGGCTCCTACGAGCAGTACTTC
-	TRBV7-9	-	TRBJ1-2	CASSFQGQDGYTF	TGTGCCAGCAGCTTCCAGGGTCAGGATGGCTACACCTTT
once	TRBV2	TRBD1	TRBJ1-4	CASSRTGEF	TGTGCCAGCAGCCGGACAGGGGAGTTT
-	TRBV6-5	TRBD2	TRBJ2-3	CASSYGGGPSDTQYF	TGTGCCAGCAGTTACGGGGGAGGGCCTTCAGATACGCAGTATTTT
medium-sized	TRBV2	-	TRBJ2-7	CASSLGRYEQYF	TGTGCCAGCAGTCTAGGGAGGTACGAGCAGTACTTC
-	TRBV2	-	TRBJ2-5	CASKVEGGNQETQYF	TGTGCCAGCAAGGTTGAGGGAGGCAACCAAGAGACCCAGTACTTC
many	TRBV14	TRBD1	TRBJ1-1	CASRWTGVTEAFF	TGTGCCAGCAGGTGGACAGGGGTCACTGAAGCTTTCTTT
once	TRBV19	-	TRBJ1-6	CASSIKQGFPLHF	TGTGCCAGTAGTATCAAACAGGGTTTTCCCCTCCACTTT
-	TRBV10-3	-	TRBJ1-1	CAISESPGNTEAFF	TGTGCCATCAGTGAGTCTCCGGGAAACACTGAAGCTTTCTTT
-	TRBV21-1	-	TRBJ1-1	CASRGGRVLMNTEAFF	TGTGCCAGCAGGGGGGGTCGGGTCCTCATGAACACTGAAGCTTTCTTT
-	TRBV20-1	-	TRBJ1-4	CSAGTSGKLFF	TGCAGTGCTGGGACTAGCGGAAAACTGTTTTTT
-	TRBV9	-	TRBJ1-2	CASSVETGVSSNYGYTF	TGTGCCAGCAGCGTAGAGACAGGCGTTTCTTCTAACTATGGCTACACCTTC
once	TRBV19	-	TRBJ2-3	CASSISRTDTQYF	TGTGCCAGTAGTATATCCCGGACAGATACGCAGTATTTT
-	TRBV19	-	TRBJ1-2	CASSMGGYGYTF	TGTGCCAGTAGTATGGGCGGCTATGGCTACACCTTC
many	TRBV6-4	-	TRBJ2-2	CASRGQPNTGELFF	TGTGCCAGCAGAGGACAGCCGAACACCGGGGAGCTGTTTTTT
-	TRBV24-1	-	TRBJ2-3	CATSDEGTQYF	TGTGCCACCAGTGATGAGGGTACGCAGTATTTT
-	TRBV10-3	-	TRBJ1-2	CAIRAVGALGYTF	TGTGCCATCCGCGCCGTGGGGGCGCTGGGCTACACCTTC
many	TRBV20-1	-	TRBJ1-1	CSATPGGTEAFF	TGCAGTGCTACCCCGGGGGGCACTGAAGCTTTCTTT
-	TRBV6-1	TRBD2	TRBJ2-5	CASSEWLAGGQETQYF	TGTGCCAGCAGTGAATGGCTAGCGGGAGGGCAAGAGACCCAGTACTTC
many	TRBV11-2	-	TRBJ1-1	CASSFVQDTEAFF	TGTGCCAGCAGCTTTGTGCAGGACACTGAAGCTTTCTTT
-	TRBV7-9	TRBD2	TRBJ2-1	CASSSFGTRAPGEQFF	TGTGCCAGCAGCTCCTTTGGGACTAGAGCGCCGGGTGAGCAGTTCTTC
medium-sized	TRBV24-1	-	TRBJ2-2	CATSDRSTGTGELFF	TGTGCCACCAGTGACCGTAGTACAGGGACCGGGGAGCTGTTTTTT
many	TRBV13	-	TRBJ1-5	CASSLGWGGGSNQPQHF	TGTGCCAGCAGCTTAGGATGGGGCGGTGGGAGCAATCAGCCCCAGCATTTT
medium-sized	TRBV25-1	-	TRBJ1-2	CASSDRQENYGYTF	TGTGCCAGCAGTGATCGTCAGGAGAACTATGGCTACACCTTC
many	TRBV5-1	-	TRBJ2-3	CASSPVEDTQYF	TGCGCCAGCAGCCCGGTGGAAGATACGCAGTATTTT